This T cell receptor beta chain was identified during a study of shared clonotypes between healthy human individuals. Trimming left V 5 bases short and J 5 bases short, with 9 bases between. This CDR3 is built from 12 residues. The germline V gene encodes CDR1 SQVTM and CDR2 ANQGSEA. Execution of the assay was at deep level. Generated by immunoSEQ multiplex PCR, the TCRdb table keeps only in-frame clones and is missing some. The sample has millions of clones; approximately 95% are singletons. Material: naive CD4+ T cells sorted from blood. Noted subset: CD45RA+ positively selected. The chain carries TRBV29-1 and TRBJ1-4, with no clear D. The sequence came from a man aged 18 to 29 in good health. The CDR3 loop reads CSVLGMNEKLFF. The DNA of the CDR3 is TGCAGCGTTTTGGGGATGAATGAAAAACTGTTTTTT.